This TCR beta chain was profiled in a study of human T cells and chemical hapten exposure (dated by TCRdb to the early 2020s). Looking at the study overall: For sensitization, 2% DPC in acetone was applied to a 2 cm by 2 cm area of upper inner arm skin. Libraries were pooled for sequencing, and per-sample TCR yields varied mainly because of small differences in library volumes within the pool. Peripheral blood TCR repertoire changes were tracked in vivo in alopecia patients during primary and secondary sensitization to the hapten diphenylcyclopropenone (DPC). Blood samples were taken from patients before sensitization (week 0) and then at 2, 6 and about 24 weeks after DPC sensitization. Patch testing was done on the upper back using Finn chambers containing 0.01% DPC, and results were scored after 6 days according to International Contact Dermatitis Research Group standards. Blood for TCR sequencing was provided by twenty-nine alopecia patients at one to four time points (pre-sensitization, 2, 6 and 24 weeks). The mostly female patient cohort included alopecia areata with under or over 50% scalp involvement, alopecia totalis and alopecia universalis. Each blood RNA sample was used to sequence both TCR alpha and TCR beta chains. Patients additionally received weekly therapeutic DPC doses to the scalp throughout the approximately 25-week study period.

Paper-wide results and their limitations: No change with DPC sensitization was found in the number of TCRs above 1 in 1000 frequency, and no evidence of global repertoire structure alterations was found. Repeated subsampling changed both the strength of the expansion versus patch-test correlation and the threshold at which that correlation became significant. Compared with pre-sensitization or healthy control sets, expanded TCRs formed significantly more large CDR3 similarity clusters, which is consistent with antigen-driven responses. Alopecia, a presumed autoimmune disease, was present in all patients, so the immune response of the patients might differ from that of healthy individuals. A positive correlation was found between the number of PT1 expanded TCRs and patch test score, with significance reached at thresholds 8, 16 and 32 but not 4.

This sample's time point label indicates: pre-sensitization, week 0. What this sample's treatment or condition label stands for: therapeutic diphenylcyclopropenone sensitization with weekly scalp DPC. Total RNA was extracted from unfractionated whole blood that had been collected in Tempus Blood RNA tubes. Blood at each patch-test visit was drawn before the patch test was applied. Eligible patients were aged 18 to 70, diagnosed with alopecia, deemed suitable for DPC therapy, and excluded if pregnant. As encoded in the germline V gene (reference sequence), CDR1 is LNHDA while CDR2 is SQIVND. V loses 6 bases of germline sequence and J loses 8 bases, and the interval between the two ends is 13 bases. Measured from the cysteine to the phenylalanine, the CDR3 is 12 residues long. Only the CDR3 DNA is retained, 36 bases long and in frame from the first base. This clonotype was seen repeatedly, ten times or more. Its antigen is currently not known. No clone much larger than this one lies a single base away; base qualities are absent.

The library came from RACE. Sequenced using a NextSeq 500. Library preparation attached unique molecular identifiers to individual cDNA molecules for quantitative, reproducible TCR counting. Per the source publication's procedure: The median number of TCRs per sample was approximately 98,000, ranging from roughly 23,224 to 700,000. V, J and CDR3 annotation of the TCR reads was performed with the Decombinator software suite. To make PS versus PT1 abundance plots, every sample was subsampled to the same number of TCRs (28,000). Expanded TCRs were defined as absent before sensitization and observed at least eight times at the 2-week time point. TCRdb reworked the public reads: Q25 trimming with fastp, MiXCR clone assembly, productive beta chains retained. Entries are consolidated by CDR3 protein sequence, retaining the most common genes and DNA. These V and J calls originate from TCRdb's pipeline instead of the authors' own analysis. This sample lists 40,000 or so distinct CDR3 sequences; about 12% were detected once. Jointly, the top ten make up approximately 1.9% of the sample.

The rearrangement combines TRBV19 with TRBJ1-2; no confident D gene assignment can be made. Sequencing used whole blood, obtained in connection with sensitization to the hapten diphenylcyclopropenone (DPC). The TCR was taken from a woman in her forties with alopecia areata. Some clones in this sample may be carry-over from other donors' samples. The DNA sequence reads TGTGCCAGTAGCCAAGCCGGCGGGGGCTACACCTTC. Its protein is CASSQAGGGYTF.